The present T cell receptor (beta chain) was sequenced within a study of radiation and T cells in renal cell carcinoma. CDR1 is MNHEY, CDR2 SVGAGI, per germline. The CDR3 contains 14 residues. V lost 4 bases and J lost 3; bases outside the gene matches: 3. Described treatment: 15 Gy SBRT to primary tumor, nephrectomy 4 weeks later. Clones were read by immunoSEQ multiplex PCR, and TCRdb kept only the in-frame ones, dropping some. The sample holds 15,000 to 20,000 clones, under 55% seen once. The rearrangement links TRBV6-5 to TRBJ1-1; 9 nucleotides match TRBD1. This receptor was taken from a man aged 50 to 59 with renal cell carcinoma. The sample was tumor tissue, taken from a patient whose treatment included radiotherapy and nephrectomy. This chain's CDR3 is CASSWGQGYTEAFF. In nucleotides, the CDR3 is TGTGCCAGCAGTTGGGGACAGGGCTACACTGAAGCTTTCTTT.